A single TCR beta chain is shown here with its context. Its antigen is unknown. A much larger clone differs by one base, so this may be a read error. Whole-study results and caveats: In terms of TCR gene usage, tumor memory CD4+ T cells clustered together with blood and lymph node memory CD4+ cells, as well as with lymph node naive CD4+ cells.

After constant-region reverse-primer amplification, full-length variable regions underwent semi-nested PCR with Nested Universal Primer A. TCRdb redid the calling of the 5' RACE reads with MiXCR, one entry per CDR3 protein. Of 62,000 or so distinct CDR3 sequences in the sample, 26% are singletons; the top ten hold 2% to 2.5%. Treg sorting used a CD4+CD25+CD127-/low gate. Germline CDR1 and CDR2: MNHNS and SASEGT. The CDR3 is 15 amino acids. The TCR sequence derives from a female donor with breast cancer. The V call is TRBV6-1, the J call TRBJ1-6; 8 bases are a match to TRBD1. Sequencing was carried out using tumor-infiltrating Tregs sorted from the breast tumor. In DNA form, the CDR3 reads TGTGCCGGCAGTGCCTGGACAGGGTCGTATTCACCCCTCCACTTT. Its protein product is CAGSAWTGSYSPLHF.